This T cell receptor (beta chain) is drawn from a study of blood T cell repertoires in COVID-19. Study overall: Sites in the United States, Italy and Spain provided acute and convalescent COVID-19 samples. In each case, the material was cDNA or gDNA derived from T cells, B-cell-depleted T cells, or PBMCs.

Authors' methods: Reference gene primer amplification gave estimated nucleated cell counts. This table comes from immunoSEQ multiplex PCR, and its TCRdb copy is limited to in-frame clones, with some not included. That table gives V, J and clone size, and the DNA gave D and trimming. Of roughly 100,000 clones in the sample, around 86% were seen once. Source material: peripheral blood. The source is a man aged 50-60 years with active or convalescent COVID-19.

The CDR3 DNA follows: TGTGCCAGCAGTGACCCGGACACCTATGGCTACACCTTC. It is translated as CASSDPDTYGYTF. The V and J genes are TRBV6-4 and TRBJ1-2; D is perhaps TRBD1 (5 bases). Germline CDR1 reads MRHNA; CDR2 reads SNTAGT. V lost 2 bases and J lost 4, with 8 bases in between. The CDR3 contains 13 residues.